The 21 T cell receptor beta chains in this list originate from one sample, sequenced in a study of blood T cell repertoires in COVID-19. Assay used: immunoSEQ multiplex PCR; TCRdb lists only in-frame clones, some missing. The sample has under 300,000 clones; roughly nine tenths are singletons. The specimen sequenced was PBMCs or T cells enriched from blood (not recorded which). The receptors were sampled from a woman aged 40 to 50 who had recovered from COVID-19.

V is TRBV9 and J is TRBJ1-2; 10 nucleotides align to TRBD1. This CDR3 has 15 residues. With V trimmed by 3 bases and J by 3 bases, 5 bases remained unmatched. Per germline, CDR1 SGDLS and CDR2 YYNGEE. The CDR3 DNA sequence: TGTGCCAGCAGCGCTGGACAGGGGGGGCACTATGGCTACACCTTC. It codes for CASSAGQGGHYGYTF.

The chain has TRBV5-5 and TRBJ2-1; 7 bases align to TRBD1. CDR1 is SGHKS, CDR2 YYEKEE, per germline (reference sequence). The J segment lost 2 bases and the V segment lost 0 bases, leaving 8 bases of the junction unmatched. The CDR3 has 17 residues. CDR3 sequence: CASSLADRVLTYNEQFF. CDR3 DNA sequence: TGTGCCAGCAGCTTGGCCGACAGGGTCCTCACCTACAATGAGCAGTTCTTC.

In this sample, this clone turned up once. The chain couples TRBV7-2 to TRBJ1-1; 8 bases are shared with TRBD1. The V and J ends lost 5 bases and 5 bases, in that order; junction bases with no gene match: 10. The CDR3 totals 15 residues. CDR1 SGHTA and CDR2 FQGNSA come from the germline V gene. This CDR3 is CASSPDRVRMTEAFF. Here the CDR3 DNA reads TGTGCCAGCAGCCCGGACAGGGTTCGGATGACTGAAGCTTTCTTT.

The rearrangement uses TRBV7-8 and TRBJ1-1; a weak D match, TRBD1 (6 bases). Between the trimmed V and J ends, which lost 5 bases and 7 bases, there was a span of 11 bases. CDR1 SGHVS and CDR2 FQNEAQ come from the germline V gene. CDR3 length equals 12 residues. CDR3 DNA: TGTGCCAGCAGCCCGATCAGGGGTGAAGCTTTCTTT. This codes for CASSPIRGEAFF.

The chain has TRBV5-1 and TRBJ1-5; D is uncertain. The CDR3 covers 15 residues. The V and J ends lost 1 base and 0 bases respectively, with 8 bases between them. Germline CDR1 is SGHRS and CDR2 is YFSETQ. CDR3: CASSLSPGSNQPQHF. CDR3 sequence (DNA): TGCGCCAGCAGCTTGTCGCCAGGTAGCAATCAGCCCCAGCATTTT.

The chain joins TRBV19 to TRBJ1-5; 8 nucleotides agree with TRBD1. The length of the CDR3 is 16 residues. Germline values: CDR1 LNHDA, CDR2 SQIVND (reference sequence). V shed 2 bases and J 2 bases; nucleotides not matched to a gene: 5. The CDR3 nucleotides are TGTGCCAGTAGTATAACCGGGACAGGACGCAATCAGCCCCAGCATTTT. It translates to CASSITGTGRNQPQHF.

The J gene is TRBJ1-1, the V gene TRBV20-1, with a weak D call TRBD1 (5 bases). There are 13 residues in the CDR3. The germline CDR1 and CDR2 sequences are DFQATT and SNEGSKA (reference sequence). The V gene lost 3 bases and the J gene lost 5 bases, with 13 bases spanning the gap. CDR3 sequence: CSASYWGGTEAFF. Written as DNA, the CDR3 is TGCAGTGCTAGTTACTGGGGGGGGACTGAAGCTTTCTTT.

This clone was detected only a few times. This chain links TRBV9 with TRBJ1-3; a possible D gene is TRBD1 (5 bases). Germline V lookup: CDR1 SGDLS, CDR2 YYNGEE. The CDR3 runs 16 residues. The V end was cut by 0 bases, the J end by 3 bases, with 13 bases between. Written as DNA, the CDR3 is TGTGCCAGCAGCGTAGAGGGGAGAGCGGGTGGAAACACCATATATTTT. Translating gives CASSVEGRAGGNTIYF.

The chain joins TRBV3-1 (or the pseudogene TRBV3-2) to TRBJ1-4, with 9 positions matching TRBD1. CDR1 and CDR2 (germline): LGHDT, YNNKEL (reference sequence). With V trimmed by 6 bases and J by 7 bases, 3 bases remained unmatched. The CDR3 contains 13 residues. CDR3 in amino acids: CASRGQGSEKLFF. The CDR3 DNA reads TGTGCCAGCAGGGGACAGGGTAGTGAAAAACTGTTTTTT.

In its sample, this clone was seen once. The chain links TRBV5-6 to TRBJ2-2; D perhaps matches TRBD1 (6 bases). Per the germline V gene, CDR1 is SGHDT and CDR2 is YYEEEE. V lost 1 base and J lost 2, with 9 bases in between. This CDR3 region has 15 residues. CDR3 sequence: CASSLPGDNTGELFF. Written as DNA, the CDR3 is TGTGCCAGCAGCTTGCCAGGGGACAACACCGGGGAGCTGTTTTTT.

This clone was detected only a few times. The rearrangement joins TRBV30 to TRBJ2-2, with a tentative D call TRBD1 (6 bases). From germline, CDR1 is GTSNPN and CDR2 SVGIG (reference sequence). This CDR3 contains 14 residues. The V end lost 3 bases, the J end lost 3 bases, and 11 bases lay between the germline ends. This chain's CDR3 is CAWSSRQDTGELFF. In nucleotides, the CDR3 is TGTGCCTGGAGCAGCCGACAGGACACCGGGGAGCTGTTTTTT.

The V and J genes are TRBV7-8 and TRBJ1-2; a weak D match, TRBD1 (5 bases). Trimming shortened V by 5 bases and J by 6 bases, and 10 bases separated the two germline ends. CDR1 and CDR2 (germline): SGHVS, FQNEAQ. The CDR3 sequence is 12 residues long. CDR3 coding DNA: TGTGCCAGCAGCCTCGGGGGTAATGGCTACACCTTC. Translating it yields CASSLGGNGYTF.

The rearrangement links TRBV27 to TRBJ2-7; 7 bases map to TRBD1. V shed 5 bases, J shed 5 bases, and the junction held 9 bases outside the gene matches. Germline assignment: CDR1 MNHEY and CDR2 SMNVEV (reference sequence). This CDR3 spans 14 amino acids. This CDR3 reads CASSPNRGRNEQYF. The CDR3 DNA follows: TGTGCCAGCAGTCCTAACAGGGGACGGAACGAGCAGTACTTC.

The CDR3 region is CATGGQQNTEAFF. In DNA, the CDR3 is TGTGCCACCGGGGGACAGCAGAACACTGAAGCTTTCTTT. The rearrangement links TRBV2 to TRBJ1-1; 7 nucleotides agree with TRBD1. The CDR3 runs 13 residues. Losses at the gene ends were 10 bases for V and 1 base for J; bases not matched to a gene: 6. The germline gives CDR1 SNHLY, CDR2 FYNNEI.

V and J are TRBV19 and TRBJ2-7; the D gene is possibly TRBD2 (5 bases). Germline values: CDR1 LNHDA, CDR2 SQIVND (reference sequence). The CDR3 contains 18 residues. The V gene lost 6 bases and the J gene lost 5 bases, with 29 bases spanning the gap. Here the CDR3 DNA reads TGTGCCAGTAGCCCCGGGTTCCGGGTCCCCGGAGGTGGCGACGAGCAGTACTTC. Encoded protein: CASSPGFRVPGGGDEQYF. Variable domain in full (rest from reference TRBV19 and TRBJ2-7): DGGITQSPKYLFRKEGQNVTLSCEQNLNHDAMYWYRQDPGQGLRLIYYSQIVNDFQKGDIAEGYSVSREKKESFPLTVTSAQKNPTAFYLCASSPGFRVPGGGDEQYFGPGTRLTVT.

This clone occurred once. The chain couples TRBV9 to TRBJ1-2; no definite D call. The V and J ends lost 0 bases and 6 bases respectively, with 15 bases between them. Looked up from germline, CDR1 is SGDLS and CDR2 is YYNGEE. CDR3 length: 15 amino acids. The chain's CDR3 is CASSVVNSPGHGYTF. CDR3 sequence (DNA): TGTGCCAGCAGCGTAGTTAATTCGCCAGGTCATGGCTACACCTTC.

The CDR3 here is CASSQRTSGAGGETQYF. Written as DNA, the CDR3 is TGCGCCAGCAGCCAACGGACTAGCGGGGCGGGGGGAGAGACCCAGTACTTC. This rearrangement joins TRBV4-1 to TRBJ2-5; 12 bases fit TRBD2. J was trimmed by 4 bases and V by 2 bases; bases with no gene match: 8. Germline CDR1 is MGHRA and CDR2 is YSYEKL. This CDR3 comprises 17 residues.

V usage is TRBV30 and J usage is TRBJ1-6; D perhaps matches TRBD1 (5 bases). CDR1 and CDR2 from the germline V gene are GTSNPN and SVGIG (reference sequence). This CDR3 is built from 13 residues. The V end lost 0 bases, the J end lost 10 bases, and 10 bases lay between the germline ends. The CDR3, as DNA: TGTGCCTGGAGTGTCGGTCCAGGGTCACCCCTCCACTTT. It codes for CAWSVGPGSPLHF. The full variable domain, its missing parts supplied by reference TRBV30 and TRBJ1-6, is SQTIHQWPATLVQPVGSPLSLECTVEGTSNPNLYWYRQAAGRGLQLLFYSVGIGQISSEVPQNLSASRPQDRQFILSSKKLLLSDSGFYLCAWSVGPGSPLHFGNGTRLTVT.

This clone appeared a few times. This chain connects TRBV10-1 to TRBJ1-1; 9 bases are a match to TRBD1. The CDR3 consists of 13 residues. V dropped 9 bases and J dropped 10; count of bases not matched to a gene: 12. Germline CDR1 WNHNN, CDR2 SYGVQD (reference sequence). The chain's CDR3 is CASTSGTGSRAFF. CDR3 bases: TGCGCCAGTACCTCCGGGACAGGGAGTAGAGCTTTCTTT.

The V call is TRBV25-1, the J call TRBJ2-1; D may be TRBD2 (6 bases). The CDR3 contains 18 residues. Trimming shortened V by 1 base and J by 0 bases, and 16 bases separated the two germline ends. Germline V gene data show CDR1 as MGHDK and CDR2 as SYGVNS. CDR3 residues: CASSESWGSGSSYNEQFF. DNA of the CDR3: TGTGCCAGCAGTGAATCCTGGGGTAGCGGAAGCTCCTACAATGAGCAGTTCTTC.

The rearrangement uses TRBV30 and TRBJ1-5, with D uncertain. The V gene's germline CDR1 is GTSNPN and CDR2 SVGIG (reference sequence). CDR3 length equals 15 residues. Trimming pared 2 bases from V and 0 bases from J, leaving 11 bases between. The CDR3 loop reads CAWSMSGNSNQPQHF. The CDR3 bases are TGTGCCTGGAGTATGTCGGGGAATAGCAATCAGCCCCAGCATTTT. Complete variable domain (other parts from reference TRBV30 and TRBJ1-5): SQTIHQWPATLVQPVGSPLSLECTVEGTSNPNLYWYRQAAGRGLQLLFYSVGIGQISSEVPQNLSASRPQDRQFILSSKKLLLSDSGFYLCAWSMSGNSNQPQHFGDGTRLSIL.